The text below deals with one T cell receptor (beta chain). What it binds is unknown. This sample stems from a study of T cells in Graves' hyperthyroidism and ophthalmopathy. The V gene's germline CDR1 is MGHDK and CDR2 SYGVNS. Trimming pared 7 bases from V and 1 base from J, leaving 10 bases between. The CDR3 has 13 amino acids. The CDR3 regions of TCR beta were amplified from RNA transcripts. The HTBI primer set served for first-round RT-PCR of the TCR CDR3. Using its own MiXCR run on the multiplex PCR reads, TCRdb lists one record per CDR3 protein. This sample carries 96,000 or so distinct CDR3 sequences, about 51% of them seen once, and the ten largest clones take 27%. Study-level points and caveats: Classification by a 13 V-J model distinguished ophthalmopathy from stable hyperthyroidism.

The gene calls are TRBV25-1 and TRBJ1-2; possible D gene TRBD1, 5 bases. This receptor was obtained from a woman aged 40-49 years with Graves' hyperthyroidism. Sequencing used blood. The CDR3 sequence is CASKDSGNYGYTF. The CDR3 DNA is TGTGCCAGCAAAGACAGCGGTAACTATGGCTACACCTTC.